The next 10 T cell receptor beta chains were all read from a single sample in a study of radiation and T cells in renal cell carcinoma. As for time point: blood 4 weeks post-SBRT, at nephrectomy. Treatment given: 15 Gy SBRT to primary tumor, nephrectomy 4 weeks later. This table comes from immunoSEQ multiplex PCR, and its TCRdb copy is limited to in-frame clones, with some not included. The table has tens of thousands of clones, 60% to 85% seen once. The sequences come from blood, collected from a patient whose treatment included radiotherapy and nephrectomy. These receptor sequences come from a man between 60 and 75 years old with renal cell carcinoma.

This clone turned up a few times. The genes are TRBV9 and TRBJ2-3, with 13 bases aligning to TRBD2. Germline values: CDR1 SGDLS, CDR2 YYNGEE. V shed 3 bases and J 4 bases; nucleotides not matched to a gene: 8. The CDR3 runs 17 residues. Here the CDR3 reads CASSDLPGLAGSDTQYF. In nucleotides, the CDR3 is TGTGCCAGCAGCGACCTCCCGGGACTAGCGGGGTCAGATACGCAGTATTTT.

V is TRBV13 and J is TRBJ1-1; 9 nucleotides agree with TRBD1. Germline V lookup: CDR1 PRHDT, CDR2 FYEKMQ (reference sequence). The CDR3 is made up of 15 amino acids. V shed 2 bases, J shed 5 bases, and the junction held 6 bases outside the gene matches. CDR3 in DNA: TGTGCCAGCAGCTTAAATCGGGGACAGGGAACTGAAGCTTTCTTT. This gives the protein CASSLNRGQGTEAFF.

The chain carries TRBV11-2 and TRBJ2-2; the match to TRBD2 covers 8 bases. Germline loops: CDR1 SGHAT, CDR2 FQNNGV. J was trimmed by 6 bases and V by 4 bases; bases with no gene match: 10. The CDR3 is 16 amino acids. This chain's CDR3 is CASSSPRTSFPGELFF. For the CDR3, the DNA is TGTGCCAGCAGCTCTCCCCGGACTAGCTTCCCCGGGGAGCTGTTTTTT.

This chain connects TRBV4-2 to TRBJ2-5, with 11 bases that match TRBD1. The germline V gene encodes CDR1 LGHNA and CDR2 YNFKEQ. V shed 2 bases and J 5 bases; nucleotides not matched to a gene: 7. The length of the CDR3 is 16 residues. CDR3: CASSQPGDRGMETQYF. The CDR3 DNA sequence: TGTGCCAGCAGCCAACCCGGGGACAGGGGGATGGAGACCCAGTACTTC.

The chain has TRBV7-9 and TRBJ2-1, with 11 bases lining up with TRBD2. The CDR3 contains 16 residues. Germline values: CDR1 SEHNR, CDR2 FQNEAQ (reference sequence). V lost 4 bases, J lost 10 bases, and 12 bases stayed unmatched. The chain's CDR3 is CASSSGLAGHQREQFF. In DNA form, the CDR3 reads TGTGCCAGCAGCTCCGGACTAGCGGGTCACCAGAGGGAGCAGTTCTTC.

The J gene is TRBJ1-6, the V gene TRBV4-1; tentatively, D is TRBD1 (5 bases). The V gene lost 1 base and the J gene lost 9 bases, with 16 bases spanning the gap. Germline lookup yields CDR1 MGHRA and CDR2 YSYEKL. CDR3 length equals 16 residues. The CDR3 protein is CASSQARQGISSPLHF. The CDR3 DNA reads TGCGCCAGCAGCCAAGCGAGGCAGGGAATCTCTTCACCCCTCCACTTT.

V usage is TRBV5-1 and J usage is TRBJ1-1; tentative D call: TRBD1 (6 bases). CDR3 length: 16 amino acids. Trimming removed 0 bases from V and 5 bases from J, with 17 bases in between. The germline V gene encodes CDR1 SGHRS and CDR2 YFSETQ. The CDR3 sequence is CASSLAGMGAGTEAFF. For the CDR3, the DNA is TGCGCCAGCAGCTTGGCCGGGATGGGGGCCGGAACTGAAGCTTTCTTT.

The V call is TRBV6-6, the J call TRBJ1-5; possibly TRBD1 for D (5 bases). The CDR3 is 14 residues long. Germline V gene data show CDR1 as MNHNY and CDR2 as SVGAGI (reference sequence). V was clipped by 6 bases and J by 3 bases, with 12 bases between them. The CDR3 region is CASRPTGYNQPQHF. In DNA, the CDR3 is TGTGCCAGCAGGCCCACAGGCTACAATCAGCCCCAGCATTTT.

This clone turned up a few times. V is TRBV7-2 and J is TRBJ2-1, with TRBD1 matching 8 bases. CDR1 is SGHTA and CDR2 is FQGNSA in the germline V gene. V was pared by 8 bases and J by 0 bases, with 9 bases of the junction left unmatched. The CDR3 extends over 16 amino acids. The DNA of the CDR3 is TGTGCCAGCGATTCAGGGGGCGGGACCTCCTACAATGAGCAGTTCTTC. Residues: CASDSGGGTSYNEQFF.

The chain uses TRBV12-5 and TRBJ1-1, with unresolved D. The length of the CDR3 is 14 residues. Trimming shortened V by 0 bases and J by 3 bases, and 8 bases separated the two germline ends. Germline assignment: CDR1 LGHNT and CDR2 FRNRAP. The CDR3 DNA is TGTGCTAGTGGTTTGGTCACAGCTTACACTGAAGCTTTCTTT. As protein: CASGLVTAYTEAFF.